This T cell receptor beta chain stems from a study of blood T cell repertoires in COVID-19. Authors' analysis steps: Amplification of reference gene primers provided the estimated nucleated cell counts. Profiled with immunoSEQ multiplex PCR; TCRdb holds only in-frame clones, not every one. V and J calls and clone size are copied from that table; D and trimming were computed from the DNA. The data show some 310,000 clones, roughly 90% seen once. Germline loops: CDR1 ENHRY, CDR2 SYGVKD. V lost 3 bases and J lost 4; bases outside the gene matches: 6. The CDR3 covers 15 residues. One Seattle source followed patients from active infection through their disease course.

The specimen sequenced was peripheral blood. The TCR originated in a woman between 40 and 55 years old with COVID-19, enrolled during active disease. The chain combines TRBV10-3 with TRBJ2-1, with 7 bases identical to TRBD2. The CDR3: CAISDERGLYNEQFF. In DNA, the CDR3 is TGTGCCATCAGTGACGAGCGGGGCCTATACAATGAGCAGTTCTTC.